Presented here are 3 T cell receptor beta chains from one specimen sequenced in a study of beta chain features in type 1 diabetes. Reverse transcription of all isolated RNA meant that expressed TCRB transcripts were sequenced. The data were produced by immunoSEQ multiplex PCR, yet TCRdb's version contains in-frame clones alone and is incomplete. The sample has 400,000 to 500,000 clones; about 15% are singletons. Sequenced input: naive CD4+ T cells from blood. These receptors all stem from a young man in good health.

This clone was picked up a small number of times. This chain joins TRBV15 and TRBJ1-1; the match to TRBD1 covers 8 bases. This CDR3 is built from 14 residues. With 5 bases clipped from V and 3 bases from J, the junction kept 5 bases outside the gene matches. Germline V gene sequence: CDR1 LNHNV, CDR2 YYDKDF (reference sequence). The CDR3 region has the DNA TGTGCCACCAGCCTCGGACAGGGAGACACTGAAGCTTTCTTT. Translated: CATSLGQGDTEAFF.

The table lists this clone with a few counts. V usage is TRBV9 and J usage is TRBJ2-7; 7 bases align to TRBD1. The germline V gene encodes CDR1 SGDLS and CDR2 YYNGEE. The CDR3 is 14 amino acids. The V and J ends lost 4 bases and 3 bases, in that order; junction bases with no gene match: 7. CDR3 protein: CASSPGQENYEQYF. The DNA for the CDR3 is TGTGCCAGCAGCCCCGGACAGGAGAACTACGAGCAGTACTTC.

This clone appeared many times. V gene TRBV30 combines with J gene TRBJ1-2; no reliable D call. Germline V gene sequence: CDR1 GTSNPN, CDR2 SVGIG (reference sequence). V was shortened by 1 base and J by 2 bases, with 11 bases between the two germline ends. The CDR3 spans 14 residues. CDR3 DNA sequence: TGTGCCTGGAGTGCCGGTAGTGGCAACTATGGCTACACCTTC. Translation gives CAWSAGSGNYGYTF.